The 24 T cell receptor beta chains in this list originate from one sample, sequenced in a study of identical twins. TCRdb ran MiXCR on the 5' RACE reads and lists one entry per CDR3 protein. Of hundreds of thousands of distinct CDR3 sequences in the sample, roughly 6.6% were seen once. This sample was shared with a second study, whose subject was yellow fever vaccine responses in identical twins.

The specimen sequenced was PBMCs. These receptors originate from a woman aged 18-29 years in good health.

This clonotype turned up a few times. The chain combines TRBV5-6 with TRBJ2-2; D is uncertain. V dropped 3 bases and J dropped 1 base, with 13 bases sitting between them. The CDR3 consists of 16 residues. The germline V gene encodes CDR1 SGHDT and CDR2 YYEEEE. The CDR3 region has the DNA TGTGCCAGCAGCTGGGTCGGGTCCTTGAACACCGGGGAGCTGTTTTTT. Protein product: CASSWVGSLNTGELFF.

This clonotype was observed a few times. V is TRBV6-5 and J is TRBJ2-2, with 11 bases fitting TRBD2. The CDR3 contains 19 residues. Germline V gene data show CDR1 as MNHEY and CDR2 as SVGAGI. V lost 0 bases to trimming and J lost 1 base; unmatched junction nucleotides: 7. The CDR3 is CASSYSSSGGPRNTGELFF. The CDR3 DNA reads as TGTGCCAGCAGTTACTCCTCTAGCGGGGGGCCTAGGAACACCGGGGAGCTGTTTTTT.

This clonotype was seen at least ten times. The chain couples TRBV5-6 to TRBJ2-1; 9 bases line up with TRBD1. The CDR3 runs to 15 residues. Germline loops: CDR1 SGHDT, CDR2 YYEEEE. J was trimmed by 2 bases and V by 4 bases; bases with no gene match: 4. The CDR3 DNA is TGTGCCAGCAGCATGGGACAGGGTCCCTACAATGAGCAGTTCTTC. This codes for CASSMGQGPYNEQFF.

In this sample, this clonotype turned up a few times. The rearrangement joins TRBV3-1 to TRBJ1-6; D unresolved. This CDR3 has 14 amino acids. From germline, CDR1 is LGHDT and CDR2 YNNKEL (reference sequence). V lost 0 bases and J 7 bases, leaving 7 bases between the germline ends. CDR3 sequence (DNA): TGTGCCAGCAGCCAAGAAATCCAGAATTCACCCCTCCACTTT. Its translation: CASSQEIQNSPLHF.

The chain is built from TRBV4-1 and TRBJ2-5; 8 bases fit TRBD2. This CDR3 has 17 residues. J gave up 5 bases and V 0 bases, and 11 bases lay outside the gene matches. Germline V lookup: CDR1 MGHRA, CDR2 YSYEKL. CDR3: CASSQDASGGGRETQYF. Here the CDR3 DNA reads TGCGCCAGCAGCCAAGATGCATCTGGCGGGGGGAGGGAGACCCAGTACTTC.

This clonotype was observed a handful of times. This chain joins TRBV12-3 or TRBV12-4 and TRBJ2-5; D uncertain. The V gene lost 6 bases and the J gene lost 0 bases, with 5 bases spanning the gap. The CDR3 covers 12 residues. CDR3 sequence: CASRYDQETQYF. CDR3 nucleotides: TGTGCCAGCAGATACGACCAAGAGACCCAGTACTTC.

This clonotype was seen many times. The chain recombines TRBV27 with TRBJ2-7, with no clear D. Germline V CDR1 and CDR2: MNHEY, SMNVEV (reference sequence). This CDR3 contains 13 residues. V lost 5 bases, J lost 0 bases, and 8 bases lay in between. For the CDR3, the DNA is TGTGCCAGCAGTAGTGGGTCCTCCTACGAGCAGTACGTC. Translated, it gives CASSSGSSYEQYV.

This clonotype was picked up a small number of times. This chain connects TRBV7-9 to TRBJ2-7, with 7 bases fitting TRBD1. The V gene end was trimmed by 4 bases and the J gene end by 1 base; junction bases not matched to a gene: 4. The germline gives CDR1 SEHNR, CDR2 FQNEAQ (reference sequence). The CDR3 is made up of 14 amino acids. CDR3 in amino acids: CASSSPGQSYEQYF. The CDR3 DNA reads TGTGCCAGCAGCTCTCCGGGACAGTCCTACGAGCAGTACTTC.

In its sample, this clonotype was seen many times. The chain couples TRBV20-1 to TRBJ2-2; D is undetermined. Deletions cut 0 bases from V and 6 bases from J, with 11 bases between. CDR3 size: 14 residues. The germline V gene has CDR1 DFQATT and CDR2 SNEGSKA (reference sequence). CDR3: CSARDPMGSGELFF. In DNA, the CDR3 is TGCAGTGCTAGAGATCCGATGGGGTCCGGGGAGCTGTTTTTT.

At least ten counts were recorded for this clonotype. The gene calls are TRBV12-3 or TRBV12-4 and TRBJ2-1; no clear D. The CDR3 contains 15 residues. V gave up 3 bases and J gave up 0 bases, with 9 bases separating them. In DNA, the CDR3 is TGTGCCAGCAGTTTGTTGTCCAGCTCCTACAATGAGCAGTTCTTC. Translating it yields CASSLLSSSYNEQFF.

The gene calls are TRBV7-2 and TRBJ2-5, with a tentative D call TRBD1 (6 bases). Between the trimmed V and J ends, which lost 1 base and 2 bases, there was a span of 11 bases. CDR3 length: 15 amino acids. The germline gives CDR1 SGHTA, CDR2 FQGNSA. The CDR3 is CASSLGGGPQETQYF. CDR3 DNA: TGTGCCAGCAGCTTAGGAGGGGGTCCACAAGAGACCCAGTACTTC.

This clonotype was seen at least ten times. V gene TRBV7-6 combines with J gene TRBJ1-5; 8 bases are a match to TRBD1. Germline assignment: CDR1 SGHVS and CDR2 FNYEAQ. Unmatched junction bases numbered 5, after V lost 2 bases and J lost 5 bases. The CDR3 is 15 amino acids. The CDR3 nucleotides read TGTGCCAGCAGCTTATCCGACAGGGGACATCAGCCCCAGCATTTT. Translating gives CASSLSDRGHQPQHF.

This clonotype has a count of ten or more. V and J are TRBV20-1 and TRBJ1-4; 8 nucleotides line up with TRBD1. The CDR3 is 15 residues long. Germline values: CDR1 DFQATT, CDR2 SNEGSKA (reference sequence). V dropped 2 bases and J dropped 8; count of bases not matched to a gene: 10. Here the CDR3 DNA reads TGCAGTGCTAGATCCCCGACAGGGGCTAGGGAAAAACTGTTTTTT. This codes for CSARSPTGAREKLFF.

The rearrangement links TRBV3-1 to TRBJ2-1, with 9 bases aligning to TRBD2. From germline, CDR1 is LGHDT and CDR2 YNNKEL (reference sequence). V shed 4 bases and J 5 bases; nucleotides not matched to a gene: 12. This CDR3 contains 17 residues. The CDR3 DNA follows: TGTGCCAGCAGCCGCCCGGAGGGGCGGGAGGGAGACAATGAGCAGTTCTTC. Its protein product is CASSRPEGREGDNEQFF.

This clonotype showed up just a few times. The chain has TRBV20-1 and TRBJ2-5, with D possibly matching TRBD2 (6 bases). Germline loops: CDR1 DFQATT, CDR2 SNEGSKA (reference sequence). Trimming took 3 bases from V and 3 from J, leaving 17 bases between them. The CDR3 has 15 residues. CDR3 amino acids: CSASRPGLSEETQYF. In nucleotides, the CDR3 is TGCAGTGCTAGCCGACCGGGACTGTCCGAAGAGACCCAGTACTTC.

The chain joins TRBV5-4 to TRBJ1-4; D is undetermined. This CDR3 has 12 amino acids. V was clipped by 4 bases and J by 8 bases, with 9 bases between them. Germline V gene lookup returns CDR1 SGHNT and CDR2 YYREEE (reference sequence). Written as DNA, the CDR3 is TGTGCCAGCAGCGTCCCGGGGGAAAAACTGTTTTTT. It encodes CASSVPGEKLFF. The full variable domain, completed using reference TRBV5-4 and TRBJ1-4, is ETGVTQSPTHLIKTRGQQVTLRCSSQSGHNTVSWYQQALGQGPQFIFQYYREEENGRGNFPPRFSGLQFPNYSSELNVNALELDDSALYLCASSVPGEKLFFGSGTQLSVL.

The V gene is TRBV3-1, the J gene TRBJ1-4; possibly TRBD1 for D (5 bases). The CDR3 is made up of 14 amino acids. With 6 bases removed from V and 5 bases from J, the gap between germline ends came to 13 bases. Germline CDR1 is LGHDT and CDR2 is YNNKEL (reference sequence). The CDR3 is CASRETGINEKLFF. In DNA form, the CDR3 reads TGTGCCAGCAGAGAAACAGGTATCAATGAAAAACTGTTTTTT.

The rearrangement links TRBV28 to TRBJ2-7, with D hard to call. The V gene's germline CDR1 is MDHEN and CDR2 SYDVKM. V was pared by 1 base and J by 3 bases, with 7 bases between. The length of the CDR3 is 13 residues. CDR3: CASSLLAGYEQYV. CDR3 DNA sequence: TGTGCCAGCAGTTTATTGGCAGGCTACGAGCAGTACGTC.

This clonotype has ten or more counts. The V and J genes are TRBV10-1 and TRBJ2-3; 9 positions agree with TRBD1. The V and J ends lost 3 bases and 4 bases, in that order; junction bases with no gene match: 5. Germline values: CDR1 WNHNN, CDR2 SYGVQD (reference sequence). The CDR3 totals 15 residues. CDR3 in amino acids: CASSDRDRDPDTQYF. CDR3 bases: TGCGCCAGCAGTGACCGGGACAGGGACCCAGATACGCAGTATTTT.

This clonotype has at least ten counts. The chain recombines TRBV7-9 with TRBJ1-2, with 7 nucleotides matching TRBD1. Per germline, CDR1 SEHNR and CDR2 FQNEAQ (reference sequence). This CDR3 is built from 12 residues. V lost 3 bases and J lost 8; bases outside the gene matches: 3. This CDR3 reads CASSFDREGYTF. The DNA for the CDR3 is TGTGCCAGCAGCTTCGACAGGGAAGGCTACACCTTC.

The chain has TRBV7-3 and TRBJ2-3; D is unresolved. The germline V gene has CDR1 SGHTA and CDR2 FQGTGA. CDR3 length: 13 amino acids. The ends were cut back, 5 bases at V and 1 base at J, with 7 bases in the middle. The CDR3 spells CASSPEGTDTQYF. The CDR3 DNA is TGTGCCAGCAGCCCAGAGGGCACAGATACGCAGTATTTT.

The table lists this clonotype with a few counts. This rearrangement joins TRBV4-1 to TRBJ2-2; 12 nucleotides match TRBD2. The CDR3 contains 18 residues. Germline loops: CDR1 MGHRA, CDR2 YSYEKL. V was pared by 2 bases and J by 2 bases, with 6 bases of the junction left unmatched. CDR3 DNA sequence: TGCGCCAGCAGCCAAAGACTAGCGGGGGCCCTCAACACCGGGGAGCTGTTTTTT. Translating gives CASSQRLAGALNTGELFF.

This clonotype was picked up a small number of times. CDR3 nucleotides: TGTGCCAGCTCACCACCGAACAGTAAGACTGAAGCTTTCTTT. The encoded protein is CASSPPNSKTEAFF. The chain has TRBV18 and TRBJ1-1; D is ambiguous. V was shortened by 0 bases and J by 5 bases, with 10 bases between the two germline ends. Germline-derived CDR1 and CDR2 are KGHSH and LQKENI. The CDR3 sequence is 14 residues long.

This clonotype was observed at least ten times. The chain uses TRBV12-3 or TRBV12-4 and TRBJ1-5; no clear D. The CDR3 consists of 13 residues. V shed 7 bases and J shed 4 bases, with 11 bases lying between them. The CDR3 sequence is CASNPGLNQPQHF. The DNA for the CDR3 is TGTGCCAGCAACCCCGGCTTGAATCAGCCCCAGCATTTT.